This is a list of T cell receptor beta chains from one sample in a study of blood T cell repertoires in COVID-19. TCRdb's copy holds only in-frame clones and misses some; the assay was immunoSEQ multiplex PCR. Of 45,000 or so clones in the sample, around 90% were seen once. Sequencing input: peripheral blood. Source of these receptors: a man older than 75 with acute or convalescent COVID-19. The CDR3 runs from the conserved cysteine through the conserved F or W. The D gene is left open where the match is weak. Only some rows state a clone size, as once, few, many or a class for expanded clones.

d_gene | j_gene | abundance | v_gene | CDR3nt | CDR3aa
NA | TRBJ2-3 | NA | TRBV14 | TGTGCCAGCAGCCAAACTATTTCCACAGATACGCAGTATTTT | CASSQTISTDTQYF
NA | TRBJ1-1 | NA | TRBV5-1 | TGCGCCAGCAGCTGGAATACGGGGAACACTGAAGCTTTCTTT | CASSWNTGNTEAFF
TRBD1 | TRBJ1-1 | NA | TRBV5-1 | TGCGCCAGCAGCTTTTACAGGGGAGACACTGAAGCTTTCTTT | CASSFYRGDTEAFF
TRBD1 | TRBJ1-2 | NA | TRBV27 | TGTGCCAGCAGTAGGGGGCCGACAGGGGCCCTTGACGATACTAACTATGGCTACACCTTC | CASSRGPTGALDDTNYGYTF
NA | TRBJ1-1 | NA | TRBV7-6 | TGTGCCAGCAGCCCGCGCATGAACACTGAAGCTTTCTTT | CASSPRMNTEAFF
NA | TRBJ1-5 | NA | TRBV5-1 | TGCGCCAGCAGGAAAACAGGGTCCAGCAATCAGCCCCAGCATTTT | CASRKTGSSNQPQHF
TRBD1 | TRBJ2-2 | NA | TRBV3-1/TRBV3-2 | TGTGCCAGCAGCCCGGGACAGGGGGGAGGAACCGGGGAGCTGTTTTTT | CASSPGQGGGTGELFF
TRBD1 | TRBJ1-2 | NA | TRBV10-3 | TGTGCCAACCGACAGGGGGGGGACTATGGCTACACCTTC | CANRQGGDYGYTF
TRBD1 | TRBJ2-3 | NA | TRBV9 | TGTGCCAGCAGCGTGCTACTTGGACAGGGGGTGCAGTATTTT | CASSVLLGQGVQYF
TRBD1 | TRBJ1-3 | NA | TRBV7-2 | TGTGCCAGCAGCTTAGAAGGGGCCAGGGGGGGAAACACCATATATTTT | CASSLEGARGGNTIYF
TRBD2 | TRBJ2-6 | NA | TRBV19 | TGTGCCAGTAGTCCCGGTGGCGGGAGCTTTGCCAACGTCCTGACTTTC | CASSPGGGSFANVLTF
NA | TRBJ1-2 | NA | TRBV4-2 | TGTGCCAGCAGCCAACTACGAGGGGTTGGAGGGGACACCTTC | CASSQLRGVGGDTF
TRBD1 | TRBJ1-1 | NA | TRBV3-1/TRBV3-2 | TGTGCCAGCAGCCGCCGACAGGGCGACACTGAAGCTTTCTTT | CASSRRQGDTEAFF
NA | TRBJ2-5 | NA | TRBV19 | TGTGCCAGTAGCGGCGGGCAGGGGTTCCAAGAGACCCAGTACTTC | CASSGGQGFQETQYF
TRBD1 | TRBJ2-1 | NA | TRBV7-2 | TGTGCCAGCAGCTTAGGGGACAGGGGGTACTACAATGAGCAGTTCTTC | CASSLGDRGYYNEQFF
NA | TRBJ1-6 | NA | TRBV7-2 | TGTGCCAGCAGCTTAGGGGGAGCGAGGGCAGCCCTCCACTTT | CASSLGGARAALHF
NA | TRBJ2-7 | NA | TRBV5-1 | TGCGCCAGCTCCCCCGGACAAGTTTTCACCTACGAGCAGTACTTC | CASSPGQVFTYEQYF
NA | TRBJ1-2 | NA | TRBV9 | TGTGCCAGCAGTTCGTCCCTCTATGGCTACACCTTC | CASSSSLYGYTF
NA | TRBJ2-7 | few | TRBV7-9 | TGTGCCAGCAGCTCGACTACTCCCTACGAGCAGTACTTC | CASSSTTPYEQYF
TRBD1 | TRBJ1-2 | NA | TRBV2 | TGTGCCAGCAAAGAGGACAGGGTTGGCTACACCTTC | CASKEDRVGYTF
TRBD1 | TRBJ2-2 | once | TRBV7-9 | TGTGCCAGCAGCCGACAGGGGAGATTGACCGGGGAGCTGTTTTTT | CASSRQGRLTGELFF
NA | TRBJ2-7 | NA | TRBV7-2 | TGTGCCAGCAGCTTAGGGGGGACTGGCCGGGAGCAGTACTTC | CASSLGGTGREQYF
NA | TRBJ1-1 | NA | TRBV5-5 | TGTGCCAGCAGCTTGAACAGCCCCACAACGAACACTGAAGCTTTCTTT | CASSLNSPTTNTEAFF
TRBD2 | TRBJ2-3 | NA | TRBV14 | TGTGCCAGCAGCCGTCGGGGGGGCTTAGATACGCAGTATTTT | CASSRRGGLDTQYF
NA | TRBJ2-3 | NA | TRBV11-3 | TGTGCCAGCCAAGCTGGGGAGGGGGGCACAGATACGCAGTATTTT | CASQAGEGGTDTQYF
NA | TRBJ2-5 | once | TRBV27 | TGTGCCAGCAGTCTACACAGGGAAGAGACCCAGTACTTC | CASSLHREETQYF
NA | TRBJ1-2 | NA | TRBV7-9 | TGTGCCAGCAGCTTAGGGCAGGGCTACACCTTC | CASSLGQGYTF
TRBD1 | TRBJ2-4 | once | TRBV29-1 | TGCAGCGTTGAGGGACAGGGCAAAAACATTCAGTACTTC | CSVEGQGKNIQYF
TRBD2 | TRBJ2-1 | once | TRBV5-8 | TGTGCCAGCTCGGGCGGGACTAGCTCCTACAATGAGCAGTTCTTC | CASSGGTSSYNEQFF
NA | TRBJ1-6 | NA | TRBV11-2 | TGTGCCAGCAGCTTTGTGGAGAATTCACCCCTCCACTTT | CASSFVENSPLHF
NA | TRBJ2-7 | NA | TRBV18 | TGTGCCAGCTCACCAGGGGCAACCTACGAGCAGTACTTC | CASSPGATYEQYF
TRBD2 | TRBJ2-1 | NA | TRBV6-4 | TGTGCCAGCAGTGACTTTCCTAGCGGGGGATACAATGAGCAGTTCTTC | CASSDFPSGGYNEQFF
NA | TRBJ2-2 | NA | TRBV18 | TGTGCCAGCTCACCAAGGGCAGGGGTCGCCACCGGGGAGCTGTTTTTT | CASSPRAGVATGELFF
NA | TRBJ1-3 | NA | TRBV29-1 | TGCAGCGTCAAGGAGGTCTCTGGAAACACCATATATTTT | CSVKEVSGNTIYF
NA | TRBJ2-5 | NA | TRBV25-1 | TGTGCCAGCAGCGCTGTGAGTAGTCGCCAAGAGACCCAGTACTTC | CASSAVSSRQETQYF
NA | TRBJ1-2 | once | TRBV4-2 | TGTGCCAGCAGCCAAGCCTCCGGCGGTGCTAACTATGGCTACACCTTC | CASSQASGGANYGYTF
NA | TRBJ1-4 | NA | TRBV6-6 | TGTGCCAGCAGTTACTCGAGTGAAAAACTGTTTTTT | CASSYSSEKLFF
NA | TRBJ1-1 | NA | TRBV12-5 | TGTGCTAGTGGTTTGTCGCCGACAACCAAGAACACTGAAGCTTTCTTT | CASGLSPTTKNTEAFF
TRBD2 | TRBJ2-1 | NA | TRBV24-1 | TGTGCCACCAGTGACCCTAGCGGGGGGGTGTACAATGAGCAGTTCTTC | CATSDPSGGVYNEQFF
NA | TRBJ1-2 | NA | TRBV10-3 | TGTGCCATCGGGCGGGACGATGGCTACACCTTC | CAIGRDDGYTF
NA | TRBJ1-1 | NA | TRBV12-3/TRBV12-4 | TGTGCCAGCAGTTTGAGGCAGAGCTCTGAAGCTTTCTTT | CASSLRQSSEAFF
TRBD1 | TRBJ2-4 | NA | TRBV28 | TGTGCCAGCAGTCCGAGGACAGGACCCCCCCAAAACATTCAGTACTTC | CASSPRTGPPQNIQYF
TRBD1 | TRBJ2-7 | NA | TRBV29-1 | TGCAGCGTGTCTTGGCCAGGGACAGGGTTTTACGAGCAGTACTTC | CSVSWPGTGFYEQYF
TRBD1 | TRBJ2-7 | NA | TRBV15 | TGTGCCACCAGCAGCCCACAGGGGGGAGGCTACGAGCAGTACTTC | CATSSPQGGGYEQYF
NA | TRBJ2-4 | NA | TRBV7-3 | TGTGCCAGCAGCTTGAGAGGGGGCAAAAACATTCAGTACTTC | CASSLRGGKNIQYF
NA | TRBJ2-7 | NA | TRBV5-1 | TGCGCCAGCAGCCGCGGGGACGTCTACGAGCAGTACTTC | CASSRGDVYEQYF